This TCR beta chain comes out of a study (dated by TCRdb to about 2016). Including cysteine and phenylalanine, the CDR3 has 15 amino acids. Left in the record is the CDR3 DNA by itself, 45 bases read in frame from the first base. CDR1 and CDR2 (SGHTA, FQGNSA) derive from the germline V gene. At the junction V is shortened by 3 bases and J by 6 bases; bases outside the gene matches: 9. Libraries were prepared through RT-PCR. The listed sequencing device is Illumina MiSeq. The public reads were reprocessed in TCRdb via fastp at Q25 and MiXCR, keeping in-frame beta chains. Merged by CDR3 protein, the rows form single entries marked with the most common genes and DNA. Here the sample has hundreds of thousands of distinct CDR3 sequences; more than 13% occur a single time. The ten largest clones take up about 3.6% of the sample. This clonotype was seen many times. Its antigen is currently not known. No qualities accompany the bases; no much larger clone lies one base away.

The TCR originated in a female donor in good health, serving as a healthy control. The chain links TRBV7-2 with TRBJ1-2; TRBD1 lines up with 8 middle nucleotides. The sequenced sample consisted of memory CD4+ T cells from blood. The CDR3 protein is CASSLGVRGQNGYTF. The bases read TGTGCCAGCAGCTTGGGGGTCAGGGGGCAGAATGGCTACACCTTC. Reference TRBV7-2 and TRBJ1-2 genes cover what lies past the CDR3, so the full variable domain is GAGVSQSPSNKVTEKGKDVELRCDPISGHTALYWYRQSLGQGLEFLIYFQGNSAPDKSGLPSDRFSAERTGGSVSTLTIQRTQQEDSAVYLCASSLGVRGQNGYTFGSGTRLTVV.